This T cell receptor (beta chain) emerged from a study of shared T cell receptors in the human thymus. Measured with immunoSEQ multiplex PCR; TCRdb has only the in-frame clones, and not every one. Of about 660,000 clones listed, roughly 90% are singletons. This sample also appeared in a second study, on human thymus T cells. This second study says: The thymus was resected at corrective cardiac surgery.

This clonotype was obtained from a boy in the first two years of life with a congenital heart defect. The specimen sequenced was thymocytes.

The CDR3 protein is CAWSFPGAPGNEQFF. CDR3 bases: TGTGCCTGGAGCTTCCCGGGAGCCCCAGGCAATGAGCAGTTCTTC. The rearrangement joins TRBV30 to TRBJ2-1, with a possible D match to TRBD2 (6 bases). V lost 3 bases, J lost 6 bases, and 18 bases lay in between. This CDR3 region has 15 residues. Germline assignment: CDR1 GTSNPN and CDR2 SVGIG (reference sequence).